This T cell receptor (beta chain) was observed in a study of shared clonotypes between healthy human individuals. Study context: Per donor, CD8 memory used one plate, CD8 naive used two, CD4 memory used three and CD4 naive used three. Regarding the study as a whole: Clonotype sharing among donors was expected to depend on sequencing depth.

CDR3 size: 12 residues. In germline, CDR1 is SGHDT, CDR2 YYEEEE. This clone has only one observation. Its antigen is not known. One end of the junction fails to match germline, which may point to a read error. Every subset's genomic DNA went evenly onto several immunoSEQ plates. Study processing details: ImmunoSEQ sequences covered only the junction and lacked quality scores; filtering therefore differed. Repertoires were generated with immunoSEQ multiplex PCR, while TCRdb's copy carries only in-frame clones and drops some. V and J calls and clone size are copied from that table; D and trimming were computed from the DNA. The repertoire has roughly 2.4 million clones, approximately 96% of them found once; the top ten carry roughly 0.13%.

The TCR was taken from a man between 18 and 35 years old in good health. This rearrangement joins TRBV5-6 to TRBJ2-3; TRBD1 matches 8 bases. The sample was naive CD4+ T cells sorted from blood. The subset was: CD45RA+ positively selected. CDR3 nucleotides: TGTGCCAGCAGCACGATGACAGGGGTTCTACATTTT. It specifies CASSTMTGVLHF. The variable domain in full, completed from reference TRBV5-6 and TRBJ2-3, reads DAGVTQSPTHLIKTRGQQVTLRCSPKSGHDTVSWYQQALGQGPQFIFQYYEEEERQRGNFPDRFSGHQFPNYSSELNVNALLLGDSALYLCASSTMTGVLHFGPGTRLTVL.